Shown below are 23 T cell receptor beta chains from a single sample sequenced in a study of T cell clones after liver transplantation. This table comes from immunoSEQ multiplex PCR, and its TCRdb copy is limited to in-frame clones, with some not included. This repertoire shows about 33,000 clones, around 94% found once; its top ten account for around 26%. Sequencing used CD8+ T cells from blood, obtained 12 months after liver transplant. These receptors were obtained from a human patient who received a liver transplant. Part of the T cells may come from the graft donor.

The chain joins TRBV6-5 to TRBJ2-7; D might be TRBD1 (6 bases). The germline V gene has CDR1 MNHEY and CDR2 SVGAGI. The CDR3 has 14 residues. V lost 4 bases and J lost 2, with 12 bases in between. The CDR3 coding sequence is TGTGCCAGCAGTTCCACGGACAGAGCCTACGAGCAGTACTTC. This codes for CASSSTDRAYEQYF.

J is TRBJ2-7 and V is TRBV27; 11 bases fit TRBD2. The germline gives CDR1 MNHEY, CDR2 SMNVEV (reference sequence). The V gene end was trimmed by 5 bases and the J gene end by 5 bases; junction bases not matched to a gene: 5. This CDR3 is built from 14 residues. In DNA form, the CDR3 reads TGTGCCAGCAGTCCCGGGACTAGCGGCCACGAGCAGTACTTC. This gives the protein CASSPGTSGHEQYF.

The CDR3 region has the DNA TGTGCCACCAGCAGAGATCGTCACACTGAAGCTTTCTTT. Its protein is CATSRDRHTEAFF. The rearrangement links TRBV15 to TRBJ1-1; D is uncertain. The CDR3 is 13 residues long. From germline, CDR1 is LNHNV and CDR2 YYDKDF (reference sequence). Trimming removed 0 bases from V and 3 bases from J, with 5 bases in between.

J is TRBJ2-7 and V is TRBV9; 7 bases fit TRBD1. Germline lookup yields CDR1 SGDLS and CDR2 YYNGEE. The CDR3 contains 15 residues. V lost 3 bases, J lost 6 bases, and 12 bases stayed unmatched. Here the CDR3 reads CASSASGLGDSEQYF. The CDR3 bases are TGTGCCAGCAGCGCCTCAGGACTGGGGGACAGCGAGCAGTACTTC.

CDR3 in amino acids: CASIRTDSRGDTQYF. The DNA for the CDR3 is TGTGCCAGCATTCGGACAGACTCTCGAGGGGATACGCAGTATTTT. The rearrangement uses TRBV2 and TRBJ2-3, with D possibly matching TRBD1 (6 bases). This CDR3 has 15 residues. V was shortened by 7 bases and J by 6 bases, with 20 bases between the two germline ends. Looked up from germline, CDR1 is SNHLY and CDR2 is FYNNEI.

J is TRBJ2-7 and V is TRBV7-9; 11 nucleotides align to TRBD1. Germline values: CDR1 SEHNR, CDR2 FQNEAQ (reference sequence). The CDR3 extends over 15 amino acids. V was pared by 1 base and J by 2 bases, with 1 base of the junction left unmatched. The CDR3 reads CASSLGTGGTYEQYF. Here the CDR3 DNA reads TGTGCCAGCAGCTTAGGGACAGGGGGCACCTACGAGCAGTACTTC.

The chain has TRBV12-5 and TRBJ2-7, with TRBD2 identical over 9 bases. V lost 2 bases, J lost 2 bases, and 4 bases stayed unmatched. The CDR3 is made up of 15 amino acids. Germline V CDR1 and CDR2: LGHNT, FRNRAP. The CDR3 sequence: CASGLPAGGAYEQYF. DNA of the CDR3: TGTGCTAGTGGTTTGCCAGCGGGAGGTGCCTACGAGCAGTACTTC. The whole variable domain, filled in from reference TRBV12-5 and TRBJ2-7, reads DARVTQTPRHKVTEMGQEVTMRCQPILGHNTVFWYRQTMMQGLELLAYFRNRAPLDDSGMPKDRFSAEMPDATLATLKIQPSEPRDSAVYFCASGLPAGGAYEQYFGPGTRLTVT.

The rearrangement links TRBV4-1 to TRBJ2-4; 9 bases line up with TRBD1. This CDR3 is 17 amino acids long. Germline V gives CDR1 MGHRA, CDR2 YSYEKL. The ends lost 6 bases at V and 2 bases at J; junction bases unmatched: 11. CDR3 sequence (DNA): TGCGCCAGCAGAATAGGCACAGGGGGCTCCTCCAAAAACATTCAGTACTTC. It is translated as CASRIGTGGSSKNIQYF.

This chain connects TRBV11-2 to TRBJ2-5; no reliable D call. CDR3 length: 16 amino acids. The germline V gene has CDR1 SGHAT and CDR2 FQNNGV. V shed 5 bases and J shed 1 base, with 17 bases lying between them. Written as DNA, the CDR3 is TGTGCCAGCAGCCTCCTCGCGGTTACACGCCAAGAGACCCAGTACTTC. Its translation: CASSLLAVTRQETQYF. The whole variable domain, remainder taken from reference TRBV11-2 and TRBJ2-5, is EAGVAQSPRYKIIEKRQSVAFWCNPISGHATLYWYQQILGQGPKLLIQFQNNGVVDDSQLPKDRFSAERLKGVDSTLKIQPAKLEDSAVYLCASSLLAVTRQETQYFGPGTRLLVL.

The gene calls are TRBV6-1 and TRBJ2-3; D possibly uses TRBD1 or TRBD2 (5 bases each). The CDR3 length is 15 residues. The germline V gene encodes CDR1 MNHNS and CDR2 SASEGT. Trimming took off 7 bases at V and 4 bases at J, with 18 bases between the two ends. The CDR3 DNA sequence: TGTGCCAGCACCCTCCGGGACGGGCTCTCAGATACGCAGTATTTT. Its translation is CASTLRDGLSDTQYF.

This sequence joins TRBV5-1 and TRBJ2-7, with D tentatively TRBD2 (7 bases). Trimming removed 2 bases from V and 4 bases from J, with 16 bases in between. This CDR3 spans 15 amino acids. Germline assignment: CDR1 SGHRS and CDR2 YFSETQ. CDR3 sequence: CASSFRSGTLYEQYF. The CDR3 coding sequence is TGCGCCAGCAGCTTCAGAAGCGGGACATTGTACGAGCAGTACTTC.

This clone was seen only once. This chain links TRBV10-3 with TRBJ2-3, with 9 bases that match TRBD1. This CDR3 region has 14 residues. V lost 4 bases and J lost 6; bases outside the gene matches: 5. Germline lookup yields CDR1 ENHRY and CDR2 SYGVKD. The CDR3 DNA reads as TGTGCCATCAGTGGGCCGGGACAGGGTGATACGCAGTATTTT. Translating it yields CAISGPGQGDTQYF.

V is TRBV28 and J is TRBJ2-2, with D possibly being TRBD1 (6 bases). CDR3 length: 13 residues. With 4 bases removed from V and 7 bases from J, the gap between germline ends came to 10 bases. Germline V gene lookup returns CDR1 MDHEN and CDR2 SYDVKM. CDR3 bases: TGTGCCAGCAGTTCCAGGGGCATCGGGGAGCTGTTTTTT. It specifies CASSSRGIGELFF.

The rearrangement uses TRBV7-2 and TRBJ2-5, with 9 bases identical to TRBD2. Germline V gene sequence: CDR1 SGHTA, CDR2 FQGNSA. V shed 1 base and J 3 bases; nucleotides not matched to a gene: 6. The CDR3 sequence is 16 residues long. CDR3 in amino acids: CASSLVAGGPEETQYF. The CDR3 DNA follows: TGTGCCAGCAGCTTAGTTGCGGGAGGGCCGGAAGAGACCCAGTACTTC.

V gene TRBV11-2 combines with J gene TRBJ1-1, with D maybe TRBD1 (5 bases). From germline, CDR1 is SGHAT and CDR2 FQNNGV. V was shortened by 8 bases and J by 6 bases, with 16 bases between the two germline ends. The CDR3 is made up of 13 amino acids. The CDR3 spells CASHYRRDSEAFF. CDR3 nucleotide sequence: TGTGCCAGCCATTATCGCAGGGACTCTGAAGCTTTCTTT.

This chain joins TRBV12-5 and TRBJ1-2, with D tentatively TRBD1 (5 bases). V lost 7 bases and J 3 bases, leaving 18 bases between the germline ends. The germline V gene encodes CDR1 LGHNT and CDR2 FRNRAP. This CDR3 has 15 amino acids. The CDR3 region is CASDLAGEGDYGYTF. In DNA, the CDR3 is TGTGCTAGTGACCTTGCGGGGGAGGGTGACTATGGCTACACCTTC.

The chain recombines TRBV27 with TRBJ2-1; D perhaps matches TRBD2 (5 bases). This CDR3 is 12 amino acids long. The germline V and J ends were trimmed by 4 bases and 7 bases, with 8 bases remaining between them. Germline V gene data show CDR1 as MNHEY and CDR2 as SMNVEV (reference sequence). The chain's CDR3 is CASSSGWNEQFF. The CDR3 nucleotides read TGTGCCAGCAGTTCGGGGTGGAATGAGCAGTTCTTC.

The chain recombines TRBV11-2 with TRBJ1-2; 9 positions match TRBD1. Germline CDR1 reads SGHAT; CDR2 reads FQNNGV. This CDR3 has 13 amino acids. With V trimmed by 4 bases and J by 7 bases, 4 bases remained unmatched. This CDR3 is CASSSTGGGGYTF. Written as DNA, the CDR3 is TGTGCCAGCAGCTCAACAGGGGGCGGTGGCTACACCTTC.

This rearrangement joins TRBV19 to TRBJ1-1; D might be TRBD1 (5 bases). Germline assignment: CDR1 LNHDA and CDR2 SQIVND (reference sequence). The CDR3 sequence is 13 residues long. Trimming removed 9 bases at V and 10 bases at J, with 21 bases between. CDR3 region: CASNHGGNLGAFF. The CDR3 DNA reads TGTGCCAGCAATCATGGGGGAAATCTTGGAGCTTTCTTT.

This sequence joins TRBV13 and TRBJ2-7, with D tentatively TRBD1 (6 bases). Germline lookup yields CDR1 PRHDT and CDR2 FYEKMQ (reference sequence). The V gene lost 3 bases and the J gene lost 4 bases, with 19 bases spanning the gap. The CDR3 is 16 residues long. The CDR3 is CASSFTSGTNYYEQYF. The DNA for the CDR3 is TGTGCCAGCAGCTTTACATCCGGGACAAACTATTACGAGCAGTACTTC.

The chain has TRBV5-4 and TRBJ2-6; D is unclear. CDR1 is SGHNT and CDR2 is YYREEE in the germline V gene (reference sequence). The V end was cut by 4 bases, the J end by 3 bases, with 14 bases between. The CDR3 sequence is 16 residues long. CDR3 sequence: CASSPLGLRGANVLTF. In DNA form, the CDR3 reads TGTGCCAGCAGCCCCTTAGGGCTGCGTGGGGCCAACGTCCTGACTTTC. The full variable domain, in which reference TRBV5-4 and TRBJ2-6 provide the parts outside the CDR3, is ETGVTQSPTHLIKTRGQQVTLRCSSQSGHNTVSWYQQALGQGPQFIFQYYREEENGRGNFPPRFSGLQFPNYSSELNVNALELDDSALYLCASSPLGLRGANVLTFGAGSRLTVL.

This rearrangement joins TRBV6-6 to TRBJ2-7, with TRBD1 matching over 11 bases. CDR1 MNHNY and CDR2 SVGAGI come from the germline V gene (reference sequence). With V trimmed by 2 bases and J by 3 bases, 6 bases remained unmatched. The CDR3 is 16 amino acids. The CDR3 bases are TGTGCCAGCAGTTACCGGGACAGGGGGAGCCTCTACGAGCAGTACTTC. Amino acid sequence: CASSYRDRGSLYEQYF.

The CDR3 bases are TGTGCCAGCAAAACACCAACCAACACCGGGGAGCTGTTTTTT. Encoded protein: CASKTPTNTGELFF. The J gene is TRBJ2-2, the V gene TRBV2; D gene uncertain. This CDR3 has 14 residues. CDR1 SNHLY and CDR2 FYNNEI come from the germline V gene. V lost 7 bases and J 2 bases, leaving 11 bases between the germline ends.